This paragraph covers one T cell receptor (beta chain) sequence. Germline CDR1 is MNHEY and CDR2 is SVGAGI. V was shortened by 4 bases and J by 4 bases, with 8 bases between the two germline ends. The CDR3 length is 13 residues. The data were obtained in a study of blood T cell repertoires in COVID-19. Study information: The cDNA or gDNA used as material had been derived from T cells, B-cell-depleted T cells, or PBMCs.

In the original analysis: Amplified reference gene primers provided the basis for estimating nucleated cell counts. The protocol was immunoSEQ multiplex PCR, while the TCRdb copy is restricted to in-frame clones and leaves out a portion. V and J calls and clone size are as listed in that table; D and trimming were resolved from the DNA. In the table there are about 86,000 clones, around four fifths of which are singletons. The chain is built from TRBV6-5 and TRBJ1-5; D is uncertain. The source material was peripheral blood. This clonotype was obtained from a man between 50 and 59 years old with acute or convalescent COVID-19. CDR3 in amino acids: CASSWGGNQPQHF. Here the CDR3 DNA reads TGTGCCAGCAGTTGGGGAGGAAATCAGCCCCAGCATTTT.